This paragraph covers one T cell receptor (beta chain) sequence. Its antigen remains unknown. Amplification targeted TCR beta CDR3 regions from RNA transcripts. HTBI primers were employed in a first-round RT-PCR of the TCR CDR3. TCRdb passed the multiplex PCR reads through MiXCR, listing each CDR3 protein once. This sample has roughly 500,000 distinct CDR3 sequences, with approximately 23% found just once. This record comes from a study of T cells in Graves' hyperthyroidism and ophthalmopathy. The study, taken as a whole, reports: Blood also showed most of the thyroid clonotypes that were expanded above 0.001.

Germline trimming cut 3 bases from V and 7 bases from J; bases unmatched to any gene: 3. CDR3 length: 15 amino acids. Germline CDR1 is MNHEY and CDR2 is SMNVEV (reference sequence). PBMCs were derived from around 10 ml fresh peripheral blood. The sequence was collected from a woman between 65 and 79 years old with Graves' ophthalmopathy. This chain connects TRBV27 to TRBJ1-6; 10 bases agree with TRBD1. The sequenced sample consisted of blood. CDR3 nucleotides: TGTGCCAGCAGTTTCGGGACAGGGGTGAATTCACCCCTCCACTTT. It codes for CASSFGTGVNSPLHF.